A single sample gave rise to the 26 T cell receptor beta chains below, sequenced in a study of shared clonotypes between healthy human individuals. Here immunoSEQ multiplex PCR was the method, and the copy in TCRdb shows in-frame clones only, minus some. The table includes a few million clones, approximately 90% detected once. Material: naive CD4+ T cells from PBMCs. Indicated subset: CD45RA+ positively selected. The receptors were sampled from a man aged 18 to 29 in good health. Some clones in this sample may be carry-over from other donors' samples.

The chain employs TRBV6-5 and TRBJ2-1; TRBD2 matches at 11 bases. V trimming: 4 bases; J trimming: 10 bases; junction bases outside the gene matches: 9. The CDR3 length is 15 residues. The germline CDR1 and CDR2 sequences are MNHEY and SVGAGI. The CDR3, as DNA: TGTGCCAGCAGTTGGGGACTAGCGGTCTTGGGGGAGCAGTTCTTC. This encodes CASSWGLAVLGEQFF.

This chain connects TRBV6-6 to TRBJ1-5; 10 nucleotides agree with TRBD1. CDR1 and CDR2 (germline): MNHNY, SVGAGI (reference sequence). The CDR3 has 16 amino acids. The junction had 7 bases not matched to a gene; V was cut back by 5 bases and J by 3 bases. DNA for the CDR3: TGTGCCAGCAGTCGAACGACAGGGGGCTTCAATCAGCCCCAGCATTTT. It encodes CASSRTTGGFNQPQHF.

The chain joins TRBV7-9 to TRBJ1-2; D is undetermined. The ends were cut back, 4 bases at V and 2 bases at J, with 17 bases in the middle. CDR1 is SEHNR and CDR2 is FQNEAQ in the germline V gene (reference sequence). The CDR3 totals 16 residues. CDR3 sequence: CASSSGGQMKNYGYTF. In DNA form, the CDR3 reads TGTGCCAGCAGCTCGGGAGGCCAGATGAAAAACTATGGCTACACCTTC.

V is TRBV5-1 and J is TRBJ2-7, with D hard to call. This CDR3 has 13 residues. Germline values: CDR1 SGHRS, CDR2 YFSETQ. Between the trimmed V and J ends, which lost 0 bases and 7 bases, there was a span of 11 bases. CDR3 in amino acids: CASSLVTPREQYF. The CDR3 DNA is TGCGCCAGCAGCTTGGTAACCCCTCGGGAGCAGTACTTC.

This clone was counted a few times. The chain has TRBV7-8 and TRBJ1-5; 8 bases fit TRBD1. The V and J ends lost 3 bases and 12 bases, in that order; junction bases with no gene match: 13. The CDR3 has 15 amino acids. Per the germline V gene, CDR1 is SGHVS and CDR2 is FQNEAQ. The CDR3 is CASSLSDRGVGYQHF. CDR3 coding DNA: TGTGCCAGCAGCTTGAGTGACAGGGGCGTAGGGTACCAGCATTTT.

The chain uses TRBV5-1 and TRBJ1-2; D is unclear. The germline gives CDR1 SGHRS, CDR2 YFSETQ. The CDR3 is made up of 14 amino acids. V dropped 0 bases and J dropped 1 base, with 7 bases sitting between them. The DNA of the CDR3 is TGCGCCAGCAGCTTGGGTGAAGGTAACTATGGCTACACCTTC. This translates into CASSLGEGNYGYTF.

The chain uses TRBV5-6 and TRBJ1-3; D gene unclear. The CDR3 is made up of 15 amino acids. In germline, CDR1 is SGHDT, CDR2 YYEEEE. The ends were cut back, 4 bases at V and 0 bases at J, with 11 bases in the middle. CDR3 nucleotide sequence: TGTGCCAGCAGCCTTGGGCGGTACTCTGGAAACACCATATATTTT. Encoded protein: CASSLGRYSGNTIYF.

A single count supports this clone. V gene TRBV27 combines with J gene TRBJ2-3; 10 positions agree with TRBD1. CDR1 and CDR2 (germline): MNHEY, SMNVEV (reference sequence). J gave up 3 bases and V 7 bases, and 10 bases lay outside the gene matches. CDR3 length equals 16 residues. The CDR3 loop reads CASIPRQGALTDTQYF. The CDR3 DNA reads as TGTGCCAGCATACCCCGACAGGGGGCGCTGACAGATACGCAGTATTTT.

The rearrangement uses TRBV28 and TRBJ1-1, with D maybe TRBD1 (5 bases). V gave up 2 bases and J gave up 6 bases, with 13 bases separating them. The germline V gene has CDR1 MDHEN and CDR2 SYDVKM. The CDR3 is 14 amino acids. As DNA, the CDR3 is TGTGCCAGCAGTTTAGGGTTGGGGGGGGCTGAAGCTTTCTTT. Its protein is CASSLGLGGAEAFF.

The genes are TRBV28 and TRBJ2-3; the D gene could be TRBD1 or TRBD2 (5 bases each). From germline, CDR1 is MDHEN and CDR2 SYDVKM. The CDR3 extends over 13 amino acids. The V end lost 8 bases, the J end lost 0 bases, and 9 bases lay between the germline ends. The CDR3 reads CASGTRSTDTQYF. The CDR3 nucleotides are TGTGCCAGCGGGACCCGGAGCACAGATACGCAGTATTTT.

This clone has only one observation. The rearrangement joins TRBV27 to TRBJ1-2, with 8 bases that match TRBD1. CDR3 size: 14 residues. V was clipped by 6 bases and J by 6 bases; unmatched bases: 9. The germline CDR1 and CDR2 sequences are MNHEY and SMNVEV (reference sequence). The CDR3 DNA reads TGTGCCAGCAGCAGGGGGCGATTTGGGGATGGCTACACCTTC. Translated: CASSRGRFGDGYTF.

Of note for this clone: This same CDR3 is encoded by further DNA sequences in the sample. This sequence joins TRBV18 and TRBJ2-5; 9 bases are a match to TRBD1. This CDR3 region has 14 residues. V lost 2 bases and J lost 4; bases outside the gene matches: 2. The V gene's germline CDR1 is KGHSH and CDR2 LQKENI. CDR3: CASSPGTGRETQYF. The CDR3, as DNA: TGTGCCAGCTCACCAGGGACAGGGAGAGAGACCCAGTACTTC.

The rearrangement links TRBV28 to TRBJ1-2; 9 bases map to TRBD1. The CDR3 runs to 14 residues. Germline CDR1 and CDR2: MDHEN and SYDVKM. V was clipped by 5 bases and J by 4 bases; unmatched bases: 5. CDR3 DNA sequence: TGTGCCAGCAGTCAATCGGGACAGGGCTATGGCTACACCTTC. Amino acid sequence: CASSQSGQGYGYTF.

This clone showed up just once. The chain is built from TRBV19 and TRBJ2-7, with TRBD1 matching 7 bases. J lost 1 base, V lost 6 bases, and 6 bases had no gene match. CDR1 LNHDA and CDR2 SQIVND come from the germline V gene (reference sequence). The CDR3 has 14 residues. The CDR3 DNA reads TGTGCCAGTAGCGGGACAGTTACTTCCTACGAGCAGTACTTC. Its translation: CASSGTVTSYEQYF.

This sequence joins TRBV29-1 and TRBJ1-1; TRBD1 might be the D (5 bases). V lost 6 bases, J lost 5 bases, and 19 bases lay in between. This CDR3 region has 14 residues. The V gene's germline CDR1 is SQVTM and CDR2 ANQGSEA. Here the CDR3 reads CSVRSHWGGTEAFF. The CDR3, as DNA: TGCAGCGTGAGGTCCCATTGGGGGGGTACTGAAGCTTTCTTT.

The chain uses TRBV11-2 and TRBJ2-7; 7 nucleotides line up with TRBD1. The trim removed 4 bases at V and 2 bases at J, leaving 11 bases unmatched. Germline V gene lookup returns CDR1 SGHAT and CDR2 FQNNGV. This CDR3 comprises 16 residues. CDR3 sequence: CASSSIGTARTYEQYF. CDR3 sequence (DNA): TGTGCCAGCAGCTCGATAGGGACAGCCCGAACCTACGAGCAGTACTTC.

The genes are TRBV11-2 and TRBJ2-7; possible D gene TRBD1, 5 bases. The CDR3 runs 14 residues. Germline CDR1 reads SGHAT; CDR2 reads FQNNGV. The V and J ends lost 0 bases and 2 bases respectively, with 8 bases between them. DNA for the CDR3: TGTGCCAGCAGCTTAGAAGGCAGGGCCTACGAGCAGTACTTC. This encodes CASSLEGRAYEQYF. The variable domain in full, with the rest retrieved from reference TRBV11-2 and TRBJ2-7, is EAGVAQSPRYKIIEKRQSVAFWCNPISGHATLYWYQQILGQGPKLLIQFQNNGVVDDSQLPKDRFSAERLKGVDSTLKIQPAKLEDSAVYLCASSLEGRAYEQYFGPGTRLTVT.

V and J are TRBV2 and TRBJ2-7; no clear D gene. CDR3 length: 12 amino acids. Germline V lookup: CDR1 SNHLY, CDR2 FYNNEI. Between the trimmed V and J ends, which lost 5 bases and 2 bases, there was a span of 7 bases. The CDR3 DNA sequence: TGTGCCAGCAGTAGGGCACCCTACGAGCAGTACTTC. This translates into CASSRAPYEQYF.

The J gene is TRBJ2-5, the V gene TRBV9, with 7 bases matching TRBD1. With 0 bases clipped from V and 2 bases from J, the junction kept 1 base outside the gene matches. The CDR3 loop spans 14 amino acids. Germline V gives CDR1 SGDLS, CDR2 YYNGEE. The CDR3 protein is CASSVEQGQETQYF. CDR3 DNA: TGTGCCAGCAGCGTAGAACAGGGGCAAGAGACCCAGTACTTC.

This clone was counted once. This chain uses TRBV6-5 with TRBJ1-4, with a weak D call TRBD1 (6 bases). V shed 8 bases and J shed 0 bases, with 13 bases lying between them. CDR1 and CDR2 from the germline V gene are MNHEY and SVGAGI. The CDR3 extends over 15 amino acids. CDR3 protein: CASGGQVATNEKLFF. In DNA, the CDR3 is TGTGCCAGCGGGGGACAAGTTGCAACTAATGAAAAACTGTTTTTT.

This clone appeared once. This CDR3 reads CASSRYLDRGDSGSRSYEQYF. The CDR3 DNA follows: TGTGCCAGCAGCCGTTACCTCGACAGGGGGGATAGCGGGAGTAGGTCCTACGAGCAGTACTTC. The chain joins TRBV7-8 to TRBJ2-7; D may be TRBD1 or TRBD2 (9 bases each). CDR3 length equals 21 residues. The V and J ends lost 5 bases and 1 base respectively, with 33 bases between them. CDR1 is SGHVS, CDR2 FQNEAQ, per germline.

This clone was observed a single time. The gene calls are TRBV7-6 and TRBJ2-1; D not resolved. Germline V lookup: CDR1 SGHVS, CDR2 FNYEAQ. V was cut by 5 bases and J by 3 bases, with 8 bases left in between. The CDR3 loop spans 13 amino acids. In DNA form, the CDR3 reads TGTGCCAGCAGCGCTAATAGCTACAATGAGCAGTTCTTC. Amino acids: CASSANSYNEQFF.

J is TRBJ2-5 and V is TRBV4-1; 9 bases are a match to TRBD1. Unmatched junction bases numbered 5, after V lost 2 bases and J lost 7 bases. Germline loops: CDR1 MGHRA, CDR2 YSYEKL. The CDR3 covers 14 residues. As DNA, the CDR3 is TGCGCCAGCAGCCAAACAGGGGGCGCGGGGACCCAGTACTTC. Translation: CASSQTGGAGTQYF.

This clone was counted a single time. The chain employs TRBV7-9 and TRBJ2-3; a possible D gene is TRBD1 (6 bases). This CDR3 comprises 16 residues. Germline assignment: CDR1 SEHNR and CDR2 FQNEAQ (reference sequence). Trimming left V 0 bases short and J 0 bases short, with 10 bases between. The CDR3 spells CASSLALQGSTDTQYF. The CDR3 region has the DNA TGTGCCAGCAGCTTAGCGCTACAGGGCAGCACAGATACGCAGTATTTT.

The chain links TRBV10-3 to TRBJ1-1, with 10 bases that match TRBD1. The CDR3 totals 15 residues. With 8 bases clipped from V and 1 base from J, the junction kept 7 bases outside the gene matches. CDR1 is ENHRY and CDR2 is SYGVKD in the germline V gene. CDR3 sequence: CAIGGQGIWNTEAFF. For the CDR3, the DNA is TGTGCCATCGGGGGACAGGGGATTTGGAACACTGAAGCTTTCTTT.

DNA for the CDR3: TGTGCCAGCTCAATAATAGGGGCCACTGCCAATCAGCCCCAGCATTTT. It encodes CASSIIGATANQPQHF. V gene TRBV18 combines with J gene TRBJ1-5; possibly TRBD1 for D (5 bases). Germline loops: CDR1 KGHSH, CDR2 LQKENI. CDR3 length equals 16 residues. Trimming cost V 5 bases and J 3 bases, with 17 bases left between them.